The 9 T cell receptor beta chains presented below share a single source sample, sequenced in a study of CD4 T cells in relation to SARS-CoV-2 and coronaviruses listed by TCRdb under 2021. The library relied on the immunoSEQ multiplex PCR assay. This immuneACCESS table, as held by TCRdb, lists in-frame sequences with V and J called but not all clones. Of the missing ones, under half trace to an unresolved V gene in checked studies; the others have no known cause. This sample gives approximately 70,000 clones in total; just over 90% of them show up just once. The biggest ten clones account for around 0.21% of the sample. CD4+ T cells from unexposed donors were collected before the COVID-19 pandemic (2011-2018). Sequenced sample: naive CD4+ T cells from PBMCs. In light of the paper, this sample's cell subset or site label describes: naive CD4+ T cells isolated by negative enrichment. The receptors here all came from a human donor in good health.

The V call is TRBV28, the J call TRBJ1-2; D is unresolved. CDR3 length equals 14 residues. The V gene's germline CDR1 is MDHEN and CDR2 SYDVKM. The V end was cut by 10 bases, the J end by 5 bases, with 20 bases between. CDR3 sequence (DNA): TGTGCCACCCGGGAAGGGAGGAGTGGGTATGGCTACACCTTC. Its protein is CATREGRSGYGYTF.

The chain is built from TRBV5-1 and TRBJ2-2; D may match TRBD1 or TRBD2 (5 bases each). Trimming took off 2 bases at V and 3 bases at J, with 8 bases between the two ends. The CDR3 is made up of 14 amino acids. Germline CDR1 reads SGHRS; CDR2 reads YFSETQ. The CDR3 nucleotides are TGCGCCAGCAGCTTTGGGGGAGACACCGGGGAGCTGTTTTTT. It is translated as CASSFGGDTGELFF.

In DNA, the CDR3 is TGTGCCAGCAGTGAATGGGGGGCGAACACTGAAGCTTTCTTT. It specifies CASSEWGANTEAFF. The V gene is TRBV25-1, the J gene TRBJ1-1; D possibly corresponds to TRBD1 (6 bases). CDR3 length: 14 amino acids. Germline V gene sequence: CDR1 MGHDK, CDR2 SYGVNS. Trimming stripped 1 base from V and 1 base from J, with 7 bases between.

The genes are TRBV27 and TRBJ2-1; possibly TRBD1 or TRBD2 for D (5 bases each). The CDR3 consists of 15 residues. The V and J ends lost 6 bases and 0 bases respectively, with 12 bases between them. Germline V gene data show CDR1 as MNHEY and CDR2 as SMNVEV (reference sequence). DNA of the CDR3: TGTGCCAGCAGCAGGGAGAACCTCTCCTACAATGAGCAGTTCTTC. This sequence encodes CASSRENLSYNEQFF.

This chain joins TRBV9 and TRBJ1-2; 7 bases map to TRBD1. CDR3 size: 13 residues. Germline V CDR1 and CDR2: SGDLS, YYNGEE. With V trimmed by 4 bases and J by 4 bases, 4 bases remained unmatched. This CDR3 reads CASSRQGSYGYTF. In nucleotides, the CDR3 is TGTGCCAGCAGCAGACAGGGAAGCTATGGCTACACCTTC.

V and J are TRBV27 and TRBJ1-1; D is ambiguous. The CDR3 length is 13 residues. V lost 5 bases and J lost 3, with 10 bases in between. Germline CDR1 and CDR2: MNHEY and SMNVEV (reference sequence). Written as DNA, the CDR3 is TGTGCCAGCAGTCGGGAATGGGACACTGAAGCTTTCTTT. Its protein product is CASSREWDTEAFF.

CDR3 loop: CASSAHRSGANVLTF. The CDR3 DNA reads as TGTGCCAGCAGCGCCCATAGGTCTGGGGCCAACGTCCTGACTTTC. V and J are TRBV9 and TRBJ2-6; D not resolved. The CDR3 has 15 amino acids. Looked up from germline, CDR1 is SGDLS and CDR2 is YYNGEE. V gave up 3 bases and J gave up 1 base, with 8 bases separating them.

The DNA of the CDR3 is TGTGCCAGCAGCCATCCCGCGCAGGGAACCGAGCAGTACTTC. Protein product: CASSHPAQGTEQYF. The chain joins TRBV4-2 to TRBJ2-7, with a weak D call TRBD1 (5 bases). Trimming stripped 3 bases from V and 6 bases from J, with 15 bases between. The CDR3 covers 14 residues. CDR1 is LGHNA and CDR2 is YNFKEQ in the germline V gene.

The chain couples TRBV4-3 to TRBJ2-2; perhaps TRBD1 as D (5 bases). This CDR3 region has 15 residues. Germline CDR1 and CDR2: LGHNA and YSLEER. Trimming took off 4 bases at V and 6 bases at J, with 15 bases between the two ends. This CDR3 is CASSPRQRSAGELFF. The CDR3 nucleotides read TGCGCCAGCAGCCCCCGACAGAGGTCGGCCGGGGAGCTGTTTTTT.